The 28 T cell receptor beta chains below all came from one sample that was sequenced in a study of blood T cell repertoires in COVID-19. Libraries were prepared by immunoSEQ multiplex PCR; TCRdb keeps only in-frame clonotypes and omits some of them. The table includes 470,000 or so clones, approximately 83% detected once. The sequenced material came from peripheral blood. The receptors originated from a human donor in a cohort sampled during active COVID-19.

J is TRBJ1-6 and V is TRBV9, with 9 bases matching TRBD1. V lost 4 bases and J lost 10; bases outside the gene matches: 3. Per the germline V gene, CDR1 is SGDLS and CDR2 is YYNGEE. The length of the CDR3 is 13 residues. CDR3 DNA: TGTGCCAGCAGCAGGACAGGGGAGTCACCCCTCCACTTT. As protein: CASSRTGESPLHF.

The chain has TRBV7-9 and TRBJ2-5; TRBD1 matches 9 bases. Germline assignment: CDR1 SEHNR and CDR2 FQNEAQ (reference sequence). This CDR3 has 15 residues. With V trimmed by 5 bases and J by 4 bases, 8 bases remained unmatched. The CDR3 nucleotides are TGTGCCAGCAGCCCCGGGACAGGGCGGGGAGAGACCCAGTACTTC. The encoded protein is CASSPGTGRGETQYF.

The chain employs TRBV7-9 and TRBJ2-3, with TRBD2 identical over 8 bases. Trimming cost V 2 bases and J 4 bases; bases outside gene matches: 11. Per the germline V gene, CDR1 is SEHNR and CDR2 is FQNEAQ (reference sequence). The CDR3 loop spans 17 amino acids. CDR3 DNA: TGTGCCAGCAGCTTAAGATCTGCAGGGCGGGGGGCAGATACGCAGTATTTT. This gives the protein CASSLRSAGRGADTQYF.

The CDR3 loop reads CAISESGAGQGTEAFF. The CDR3 bases are TGTGCCATCAGTGAGTCCGGGGCTGGACAGGGCACTGAAGCTTTCTTT. The rearrangement links TRBV10-3 to TRBJ1-1, with TRBD1 identical over 8 bases. Germline V CDR1 and CDR2: ENHRY, SYGVKD. Trimming cost V 0 bases and J 4 bases; bases outside gene matches: 7. The CDR3 is made up of 16 amino acids.

The V gene is TRBV5-1, the J gene TRBJ2-2; D possibly corresponds to TRBD2 (6 bases). Germline V CDR1 and CDR2: SGHRS, YFSETQ. V lost 4 bases and J 2 bases, leaving 12 bases between the germline ends. CDR3 length: 15 residues. The CDR3 protein is CASSGNSGNTGELFF. Written as DNA, the CDR3 is TGCGCCAGCAGCGGTAATAGCGGAAACACCGGGGAGCTGTTTTTT.

The CDR3 region has the DNA TGTGCTAGTGGTCGGACTAGCGGGTTGAACACCGGGGAGCTGTTTTTT. Translated: CASGRTSGLNTGELFF. The chain couples TRBV12-5 to TRBJ2-2, with 11 bases lining up with TRBD2. Germline V CDR1 and CDR2: LGHNT, FRNRAP. Trimming cost V 5 bases and J 1 base; bases outside gene matches: 3. There are 16 residues in the CDR3.

This chain joins TRBV9 and TRBJ2-1; 8 bases agree with TRBD2. The germline gives CDR1 SGDLS, CDR2 YYNGEE. J gave up 5 bases and V 4 bases, and 8 bases lay outside the gene matches. This CDR3 contains 15 residues. CDR3 DNA sequence: TGTGCCAGCAGCTATAGCGGGGCTCCCAACAATGAGCAGTTCTTC. Translation gives CASSYSGAPNNEQFF.

CDR3 DNA: TGTGCCAGCCAAACAGGGAGCAATCAGCCCCAGCATTTT. As protein: CASQTGSNQPQHF. The chain joins TRBV28 to TRBJ1-5; possibly TRBD1 for D (6 bases). V dropped 8 bases and J dropped 1 base, with 9 bases sitting between them. CDR1 and CDR2 (germline): MDHEN, SYDVKM. This CDR3 has 13 amino acids.

The genes are TRBV4-1 and TRBJ1-5, with 8 bases fitting TRBD1. V gave up 0 bases and J gave up 1 base; unmatched junction bases: 5. This CDR3 is built from 17 residues. Germline-derived CDR1 and CDR2 are MGHRA and YSYEKL. The chain's CDR3 is CASSQESGGLSNQPQHF. CDR3 nucleotides: TGCGCCAGCAGCCAAGAATCAGGGGGCCTGAGCAATCAGCCCCAGCATTTT.

This chain connects TRBV5-6 to TRBJ2-2; D gene uncertain. V was trimmed by 4 bases and J by 0 bases, leaving 10 bases between them. The length of the CDR3 is 15 residues. In germline, CDR1 is SGHDT, CDR2 YYEEEE. CDR3 region: CASSRSIANTGELFF. CDR3 sequence (DNA): TGTGCCAGCAGCAGGAGTATCGCGAACACCGGGGAGCTGTTTTTT.

The rearrangement joins TRBV11-2 to TRBJ1-1; no reliable D call. With 5 bases removed from V and 1 base from J, the gap between germline ends came to 8 bases. The CDR3 extends over 13 amino acids. Germline loops: CDR1 SGHAT, CDR2 FQNNGV. The DNA of the CDR3 is TGTGCCAGCAGCCGAGCGGGGAACACTGAAGCTTTCTTT. Translation gives CASSRAGNTEAFF. Full variable domain (remainder filled in from reference TRBV11-2 and TRBJ1-1): EAGVAQSPRYKIIEKRQSVAFWCNPISGHATLYWYQQILGQGPKLLIQFQNNGVVDDSQLPKDRFSAERLKGVDSTLKIQPAKLEDSAVYLCASSRAGNTEAFFGQGTRLTVV.

The chain is built from TRBV19 and TRBJ2-5; D is possibly TRBD2 (5 bases). Per the germline V gene, CDR1 is LNHDA and CDR2 is SQIVND (reference sequence). V gave up 4 bases and J gave up 2 bases, with 11 bases separating them. The CDR3 runs to 14 residues. CDR3 nucleotides: TGTGCCAGTAGTACCTCACTAGGGCAAGAGACCCAGTACTTC. This gives the protein CASSTSLGQETQYF.

The CDR3: CASSLDPGQETQYF. The CDR3 DNA follows: TGCGCCAGCAGCTTGGATCCGGGGCAAGAGACCCAGTACTTC. V usage is TRBV5-1 and J usage is TRBJ2-5; maybe TRBD2 (5 bases). With 0 bases removed from V and 2 bases from J, the gap between germline ends came to 8 bases. Germline loops: CDR1 SGHRS, CDR2 YFSETQ. CDR3 length: 14 residues.

V and J are TRBV6-1 and TRBJ2-5, with 8 bases fitting TRBD1. Per the germline V gene, CDR1 is MNHNS and CDR2 is SASEGT. V lost 5 bases and J lost 4; bases outside the gene matches: 6. This CDR3 contains 14 residues. The CDR3 protein is CASSPVTGGETQYF. CDR3 bases: TGTGCCAGCAGTCCCGTAACAGGGGGAGAGACCCAGTACTTC.

The chain recombines TRBV28 with TRBJ1-2; D is undetermined. With 5 bases removed from V and 4 bases from J, the gap between germline ends came to 14 bases. The germline V gene encodes CDR1 MDHEN and CDR2 SYDVKM. The CDR3 is 14 residues long. CDR3 protein: CASSPAGGSYGYTF. The CDR3 nucleotides are TGTGCCAGCAGTCCAGCAGGAGGGAGCTATGGCTACACCTTC.

This rearrangement joins TRBV30 to TRBJ1-2; a weak D match, TRBD1 (5 bases). Germline V gene sequence: CDR1 GTSNPN, CDR2 SVGIG (reference sequence). Between the trimmed V and J ends, which lost 2 bases and 2 bases, there was a span of 9 bases. This CDR3 contains 13 residues. CDR3 protein: CAWSSGSNYGYTF. As DNA, the CDR3 is TGTGCCTGGAGTTCAGGGTCAAACTATGGCTACACCTTC.

The rearrangement uses TRBV2 and TRBJ1-5; D ambiguous. Germline assignment: CDR1 SNHLY and CDR2 FYNNEI. The CDR3 has 15 amino acids. Deletions cut 5 bases from V and 2 bases from J, with 13 bases between. CDR3 residues: CASSPISGGNQPQHF. CDR3 nucleotide sequence: TGTGCCAGCAGTCCTATATCCGGGGGCAATCAGCCCCAGCATTTT. Full variable domain (outside the CDR3, taken from reference TRBV2 and TRBJ1-5): EPEVTQTPSHQVTQMGQEVILRCVPISNHLYFYWYRQILGQKVEFLVSFYNNEISEKSEIFDDQFSVERPDGSNFTLKIRSTKLEDSAMYFCASSPISGGNQPQHFGDGTRLSIL.

CDR3 DNA: TGTGCCAGCAGCTTAGGGTATGGGCAGGACACTGAAGCTTTCTTT. It specifies CASSLGYGQDTEAFF. The genes are TRBV11-1 and TRBJ1-1; no definite D call. Per the germline V gene, CDR1 is SGHAT and CDR2 is FQDESV (reference sequence). V lost 1 base to trimming and J lost 3 bases, with 12 bases between them. The CDR3 consists of 15 residues.

The rearrangement joins TRBV12-3 or TRBV12-4 to TRBJ1-2; maybe TRBD1 (5 bases). There are 13 residues in the CDR3. V lost 6 bases, J lost 0 bases, and 8 bases lay in between. CDR3 protein: CASSRVTNYGYTF. The CDR3 DNA reads TGTGCCAGCAGCAGGGTTACTAACTATGGCTACACCTTC.

The genes are TRBV23-1 and TRBJ1-4; 7 bases fit TRBD1. Being an ORF, TRBV23-1 has a function that is uncertain. V was pared by 7 bases and J by 8 bases, with 13 bases of the junction left unmatched. CDR3 length: 15 amino acids. The CDR3 here is CASNRGGLPGEKLFF. CDR3 coding DNA: TGCGCCAGCAACAGAGGGGGCCTCCCGGGGGAAAAACTGTTTTTT.

The gene calls are TRBV19 and TRBJ2-3; TRBD2 matches at 14 bases. This CDR3 is 17 amino acids long. Germline loops: CDR1 LNHDA, CDR2 SQIVND (reference sequence). The V and J ends lost 3 bases and 4 bases, in that order; junction bases with no gene match: 6. The DNA for the CDR3 is TGTGCCAGTAGTATGGGACTAGCGGGAGCGCAGGCAGATACGCAGTATTTT. Translating gives CASSMGLAGAQADTQYF.

CDR3 DNA: TGTGCCAGCAGCGGGCAGGGGGACAGAGCTAACTATGGCTACACCTTC. Its translation is CASSGQGDRANYGYTF. The J gene is TRBJ1-2, the V gene TRBV21-1; TRBD1, the D gene given by the table, was not confirmed from the DNA. TRBV21-1 is shown as a pseudogene. This CDR3 has 16 amino acids.

In DNA, the CDR3 is TGTGCCAGCAGCCCCACTAGAATGTCGGGTACGCAGTATTTT. Protein sequence: CASSPTRMSGTQYF. V and J are TRBV11-3 and TRBJ2-3; D perhaps matches TRBD2 (5 bases). V was shortened by 5 bases and J by 8 bases, with 17 bases between the two germline ends. The CDR3 runs 14 residues. Germline assignment: CDR1 SGHNT and CDR2 YENEEA.

This clone came up once. This chain joins TRBV9 and TRBJ2-3; 9 bases match TRBD2. The CDR3 covers 16 residues. Trimming took 4 bases from V and 4 from J; bases not matched to a gene: 10. CDR1 is SGDLS and CDR2 is YYNGEE in the germline V gene. CDR3 sequence (DNA): TGTGCCAGCAGCCGTTCAATAGCGGGAGTAGCAGATACGCAGTATTTT. Amino acid sequence: CASSRSIAGVADTQYF.

The V and J genes are TRBV7-3 and TRBJ2-2; TRBD2 aligns across 9 bases. Trimming cost V 2 bases and J 3 bases; bases outside gene matches: 4. The CDR3 has 16 residues. Per germline, CDR1 SGHTA and CDR2 FQGTGA. DNA of the CDR3: TGTGCCAGCAGCTTAGCGGGAGGGCCTGACACCGGGGAGCTGTTTTTT. It specifies CASSLAGGPDTGELFF.

The chain combines TRBV2 with TRBJ1-4, with D possibly matching TRBD1 (5 bases). Germline V CDR1 and CDR2: SNHLY, FYNNEI. The length of the CDR3 is 12 residues. The V end was cut by 3 bases, the J end by 7 bases, with 6 bases between. In DNA, the CDR3 is TGTGCCAGCAGTGACAGGGCTGAAAAACTGTTTTTT. Translation: CASSDRAEKLFF. The full variable domain, rest sourced from reference TRBV2 and TRBJ1-4, is EPEVTQTPSHQVTQMGQEVILRCVPISNHLYFYWYRQILGQKVEFLVSFYNNEISEKSEIFDDQFSVERPDGSNFTLKIRSTKLEDSAMYFCASSDRAEKLFFGSGTQLSVL.

This clone was seen a few times. This sequence joins TRBV7-9 and TRBJ1-6; D might be TRBD1 (5 bases). Germline V CDR1 and CDR2: SEHNR, FQNEAQ (reference sequence). CDR3 length: 15 amino acids. V dropped 1 base and J dropped 10 bases, with 14 bases sitting between them. This CDR3 is CASSLDSRVDSPLHF. In DNA form, the CDR3 reads TGTGCCAGCAGCTTAGATTCCAGGGTTGACTCACCCCTCCACTTT.

The chain couples TRBV12-3 or TRBV12-4 to TRBJ1-2; no firm D call. This CDR3 region has 13 residues. Trimming cost V 5 bases and J 3 bases, with 10 bases left between them. In DNA, the CDR3 is TGTGCCAGCAGTCCTGACGGGTACTATGGCTACACCTTC. Translated, it gives CASSPDGYYGYTF.